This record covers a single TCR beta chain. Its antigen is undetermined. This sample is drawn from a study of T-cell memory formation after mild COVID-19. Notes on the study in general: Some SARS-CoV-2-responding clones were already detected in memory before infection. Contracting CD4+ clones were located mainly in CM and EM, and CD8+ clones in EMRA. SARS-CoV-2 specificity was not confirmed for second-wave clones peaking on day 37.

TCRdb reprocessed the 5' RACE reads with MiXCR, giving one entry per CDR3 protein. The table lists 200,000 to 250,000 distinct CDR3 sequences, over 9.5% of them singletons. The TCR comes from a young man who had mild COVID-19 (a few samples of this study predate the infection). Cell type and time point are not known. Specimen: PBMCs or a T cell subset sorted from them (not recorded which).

The CDR3 DNA is TGTGCCAGTAGTATTGGGGCAGACACTGAAGCTTTCTTT. It encodes CASSIGADTEAFF. The J gene is TRBJ1-1, the V gene TRBV19; weak D call: TRBD1 (5 bases). Germline V lookup: CDR1 LNHDA, CDR2 SQIVND (reference sequence). The CDR3 is 13 amino acids. The V and J ends lost 3 bases and 3 bases respectively, with 8 bases between them. Combining the CDR3 with reference TRBV19 and TRBJ1-1 gives the whole variable domain DGGITQSPKYLFRKEGQNVTLSCEQNLNHDAMYWYRQDPGQGLRLIYYSQIVNDFQKGDIAEGYSVSREKKESFPLTVTSAQKNPTAFYLCASSIGADTEAFFGQGTRLTVV.